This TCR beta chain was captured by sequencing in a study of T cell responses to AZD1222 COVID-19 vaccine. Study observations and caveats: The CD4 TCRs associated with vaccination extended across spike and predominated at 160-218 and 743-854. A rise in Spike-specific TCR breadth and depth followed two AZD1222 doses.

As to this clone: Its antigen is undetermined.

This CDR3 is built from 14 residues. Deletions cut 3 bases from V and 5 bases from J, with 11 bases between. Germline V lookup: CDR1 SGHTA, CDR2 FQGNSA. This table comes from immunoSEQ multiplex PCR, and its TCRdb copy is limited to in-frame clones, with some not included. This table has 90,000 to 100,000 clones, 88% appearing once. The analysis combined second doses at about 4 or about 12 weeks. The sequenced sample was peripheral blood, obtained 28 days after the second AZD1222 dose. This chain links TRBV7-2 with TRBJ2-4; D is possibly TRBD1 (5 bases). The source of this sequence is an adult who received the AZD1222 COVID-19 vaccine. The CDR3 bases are TGTGCCAGCAGCTTCACGCAGACAGAAAACATTCAGTACTTC. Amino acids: CASSFTQTENIQYF.